These T cell receptor beta chains were read from a single sample in a study of regulatory T cells in long-lasting Graves disease. TCRdb fed the multiplex PCR reads into MiXCR, producing one record per CDR3 protein. The table includes some 340,000 distinct CDR3 sequences, about 10% detected once. These sequences were also reported in another study, on T cells in Graves' hyperthyroidism and ophthalmopathy.

The sample was peripheral blood mononuclear cells (PBMCs), taken at new diagnosis, from a patient treated with antithyroid drugs. These receptors were collected from a woman younger than 35 with Graves disease. CDR3s leave out the opening cysteine and the closing phenylalanine or tryptophan. Fields, in order: CDR3 length, V gene, clone size, CDR3 protein. Clone size appears in some rows only: once, few, many, or a class for an expanded clone.

cdr3_length: 17; v_call: TRBV9; clone_size: few; cdr3_aa: ASSTPKGQGVWDKNIQY
cdr3_length: 11; v_call: TRBV20-1; clone_size: -; cdr3_aa: SARLAATYEQY
cdr3_length: 12; v_call: TRBV7-9; clone_size: few; cdr3_aa: ASSSPLGQSKQY
cdr3_length: 14; v_call: TRBV7-3; clone_size: many; cdr3_aa: ASSLRLAGDTGELF
cdr3_length: 11; v_call: TRBV28; clone_size: many; cdr3_aa: ASLGGGVYGYT
cdr3_length: 12; v_call: TRBV20-1; clone_size: -; cdr3_aa: SAAPGLAIYIQY
cdr3_length: 13; v_call: TRBV5-1; clone_size: many; cdr3_aa: TSSLGSGVNQPQH
cdr3_length: 11; v_call: TRBV7-9; clone_size: few; cdr3_aa: ASSLIQNYGYT
cdr3_length: 14; v_call: TRBV7-9; clone_size: many; cdr3_aa: ASSPPQGSRYNEQF
cdr3_length: 14; v_call: TRBV28; clone_size: many; cdr3_aa: ASSLRSWDRHNEQF
cdr3_length: 17; v_call: TRBV7-2; clone_size: many; cdr3_aa: ASSLEGRGSTFFNYGYT
cdr3_length: 11; v_call: TRBV20-1; clone_size: many; cdr3_aa: SASAEEGYGYT
cdr3_length: 15; v_call: TRBV6-1; clone_size: few; cdr3_aa: ASINGRGGGSSTEAF
cdr3_length: 14; v_call: TRBV28; clone_size: many; cdr3_aa: ASSSGGQGSINLPT
cdr3_length: 15; v_call: TRBV28; clone_size: many; cdr3_aa: ASSLPGEGGAGIIQY
cdr3_length: 15; v_call: TRBV20-1; clone_size: many; cdr3_aa: SATSPTGVHSTDTQY
cdr3_length: 14; v_call: TRBV27; clone_size: -; cdr3_aa: ASSLSLAAPQETQY
cdr3_length: 10; v_call: TRBV4-1; clone_size: few; cdr3_aa: ASGVLSGEQY
cdr3_length: 11; v_call: TRBV28; clone_size: many; cdr3_aa: ASSQGGWYEQY
cdr3_length: 13; v_call: TRBV6-2/TRBV6-3; clone_size: few; cdr3_aa: ASSERPTNYNEQF
cdr3_length: 19; v_call: TRBV7-2; clone_size: many; cdr3_aa: ASSPRRGASGERSSYNEQF
cdr3_length: 15; v_call: TRBV6-2/TRBV6-3; clone_size: many; cdr3_aa: ASSPILAGDNYNEQF
cdr3_length: 16; v_call: TRBV2; clone_size: -; cdr3_aa: ASSVETSGGKVTDTQY
cdr3_length: 13; v_call: TRBV20-1; clone_size: many; cdr3_aa: SARVVGGSDEKLF
cdr3_length: 13; v_call: TRBV9; clone_size: -; cdr3_aa: ASSAAKNRNTEAF
cdr3_length: 15; v_call: TRBV7-2; clone_size: many; cdr3_aa: ASSLAGTGPLLSEQF
cdr3_length: 13; v_call: TRBV19; clone_size: few; cdr3_aa: ASKNPGYWNTEAF
cdr3_length: 10; v_call: TRBV14; clone_size: many; cdr3_aa: ASRNFGHEQF
cdr3_length: 9; v_call: TRBV6-1; clone_size: few; cdr3_aa: VSSSGNTIY
cdr3_length: 13; v_call: TRBV12-3/TRBV12-4; clone_size: many; cdr3_aa: ASSLEPTTGYGYT
cdr3_length: 14; v_call: TRBV7-2; clone_size: many; cdr3_aa: ASSLAGNRPTYEQY
cdr3_length: 16; v_call: TRBV11-2; clone_size: few; cdr3_aa: ASSSQQGRSPTNEKLF
cdr3_length: 14; v_call: TRBV4-3; clone_size: -; cdr3_aa: ASSHYTGGANEKLF
cdr3_length: 13; v_call: TRBV12-3/TRBV12-4; clone_size: many; cdr3_aa: ASSLAGWESYGYT
cdr3_length: 12; v_call: TRBV5-1; clone_size: many; cdr3_aa: ASSVTGGPETQY
cdr3_length: 11; v_call: TRBV18; clone_size: -; cdr3_aa: ASSRLTGAGEF